This T cell receptor beta chain appears in the sequencing data of a study of T cells after yellow fever vaccination. Ten or more counts support this clonotype. The CDR3 length is 14 residues. The germline gives CDR1 MNHNY, CDR2 SVGAGI (reference sequence). Trimming took 6 bases from V and 0 from J, leaving 9 bases between them. Each CDR3 protein is one row after TCRdb ran MiXCR on the 5' RACE reads. There are around 320,000 distinct CDR3 sequences in the sample; around 4.3% occur only once, and approximately 19% lies in the top ten. The clonotype originates from a man aged 18 to 29 who received the YFV17D yellow fever vaccine. The sample consisted of PBMCs, taken 15 days after the yellow fever booster vaccination. V gene TRBV6-6 combines with J gene TRBJ1-3, with a possible D match to TRBD1 (6 bases). The CDR3 sequence: CASRGDTSGNTIYF. The CDR3 DNA is TGTGCCAGCAGGGGGGACACCTCTGGAAACACCATATATTTT.